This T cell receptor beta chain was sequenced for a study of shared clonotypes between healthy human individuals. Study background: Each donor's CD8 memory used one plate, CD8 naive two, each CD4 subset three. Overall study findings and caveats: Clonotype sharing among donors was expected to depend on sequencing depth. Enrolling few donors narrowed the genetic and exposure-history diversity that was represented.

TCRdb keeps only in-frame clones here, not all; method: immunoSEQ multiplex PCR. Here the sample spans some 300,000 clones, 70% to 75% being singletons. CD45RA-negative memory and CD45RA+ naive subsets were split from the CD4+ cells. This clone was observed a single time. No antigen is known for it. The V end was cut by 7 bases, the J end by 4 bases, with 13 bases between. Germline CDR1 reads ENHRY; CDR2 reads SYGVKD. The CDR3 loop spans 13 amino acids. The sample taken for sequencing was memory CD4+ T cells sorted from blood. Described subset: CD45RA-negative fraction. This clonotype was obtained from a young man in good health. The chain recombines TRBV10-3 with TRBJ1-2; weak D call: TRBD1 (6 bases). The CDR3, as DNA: TGTGCCATCATGGCAGGAGGGGGCTATGGCTACACCTTC. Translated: CAIMAGGGYGYTF.